One and the same sample provided the 10 T cell receptor beta chains below, sequenced in a study of T-cell memory formation after mild COVID-19 (dated by TCRdb to the early 2020s). Library generation was performed with 5' RACE. Sequencing used an Illumina NovaSeq 6000. The public reads were reanalyzed by TCRdb: fastp trimming at Q25, MiXCR alignment, in-frame beta chains only. Rows with a matching CDR3 protein are joined into one entry that keeps the most common DNA and genes. In all, the sample holds about 190,000 distinct CDR3 sequences, and approximately 20% of those were seen once. Roughly 2.4% of the sample belongs to the ten largest clones. The sequencing sample was made of PBMCs or a T cell subset sorted from them (not recorded which). These receptors all stem from an adult woman who had mild COVID-19 (a few samples of this study predate the infection). The sample titles of this study are shuffled in the database, so cell type and time point are left out; the donor was told from shared clones.

The V and J genes are TRBV7-9 and TRBJ2-6, with D unclear. CDR1 SEHNR and CDR2 FQNEAQ come from the germline V gene (reference sequence). V was pared by 5 bases and J by 0 bases, with 8 bases between. There are 15 residues in the CDR3. The CDR3 DNA sequence: TGTGCCAGCAGCCCACATATCTCTGGGGCCAACGTCCTGACTTTC. The encoded protein is CASSPHISGANVLTF.

This clonotype was seen only a few times. The CDR3 DNA follows: TGTGCCAGCAGTTACTACTACGAGCAGTACTTC. Its translation: CASSYYYEQYF. This chain connects TRBV6-2 or TRBV6-3 to TRBJ2-7, with D unresolved. Germline V CDR1 and CDR2: MNHEY, SVGEGT. CDR3 length: 11 residues. Trimming shortened V by 1 base and J by 3 bases, and 1 base separated the two germline ends.

Many counts were recorded for this clonotype. The gene calls are TRBV2 and TRBJ1-5; the D is unclear. Germline assignment: CDR1 SNHLY and CDR2 FYNNEI. The CDR3 is 14 residues long. The V end lost 5 bases, the J end lost 4 bases, and 12 bases lay between the germline ends. CDR3 region: CASSSARPNQPQHF. As DNA, the CDR3 is TGTGCCAGCAGTTCGGCCAGGCCTAATCAGCCCCAGCATTTT.

In its sample, this clonotype was seen a few times. The V gene is TRBV5-1, the J gene TRBJ2-1, with TRBD2 matching over 8 bases. Germline CDR1 and CDR2: SGHRS and YFSETQ. Unmatched junction bases numbered 8, after V lost 3 bases and J lost 9 bases. The CDR3 covers 14 residues. The CDR3 region is CASSWAAGDSEQFF. The CDR3 DNA reads TGCGCCAGCAGCTGGGCAGCGGGGGATAGTGAGCAGTTCTTC.

CDR3: CASSPPGLQGHGYTF. DNA of the CDR3: TGTGCCAGCTCACCACCGGGACTCCAAGGGCATGGCTACACCTTC. The gene calls are TRBV18 and TRBJ1-2; possible D gene TRBD1, 5 bases. The CDR3 loop spans 15 amino acids. Germline CDR1 is KGHSH and CDR2 is LQKENI. The V end lost 0 bases, the J end lost 6 bases, and 14 bases lay between the germline ends.

This clonotype was seen more than once but under ten times. The J gene is TRBJ2-5, the V gene TRBV7-2, with a weak D call TRBD1 (6 bases). Germline lookup yields CDR1 SGHTA and CDR2 FQGNSA. The CDR3 contains 15 residues. The ends were cut back, 4 bases at V and 5 bases at J, with 17 bases in the middle. The CDR3 is CASSYSRGTGETQYF. CDR3 DNA sequence: TGTGCCAGCAGCTATAGTAGGGGGACGGGGGAGACCCAGTACTTC.

V gene TRBV6-6 combines with J gene TRBJ2-1, with 14 bases matching TRBD2. The germline gives CDR1 MNHNY, CDR2 SVGAGI (reference sequence). This CDR3 region has 15 residues. V lost 5 bases, J lost 4 bases, and 1 base stayed unmatched. The CDR3 sequence: CASSGTSGSYNEQFF. CDR3 DNA: TGTGCCAGCAGTGGGACTAGCGGGAGTTACAATGAGCAGTTCTTC.

This clonotype was detected a few times. The V and J genes are TRBV19 and TRBJ1-5, with D unresolved. Germline V gives CDR1 LNHDA, CDR2 SQIVND (reference sequence). Deletions cut 2 bases from V and 1 base from J, with 12 bases between. CDR3 length equals 16 residues. This CDR3 reads CASSIMGLGSNQPQHF. The CDR3 nucleotides read TGTGCCAGTAGTATAATGGGTTTAGGGAGCAATCAGCCCCAGCATTTT.

V is TRBV20-1 and J is TRBJ2-1, with 8 positions matching TRBD2. Trimming cost V 1 base and J 12 bases; bases outside gene matches: 11. The CDR3 length is 14 residues. Germline values: CDR1 DFQATT, CDR2 SNEGSKA (reference sequence). The CDR3 loop reads CSARVAGSYGRQFF. The CDR3 DNA is TGCAGTGCTAGAGTAGCGGGAAGCTATGGAAGGCAGTTCTTC.

The chain employs TRBV7-9 and TRBJ2-1; tentative D call: TRBD1 (6 bases). Between the trimmed V and J ends, which lost 5 bases and 1 base, there was a span of 24 bases. CDR1 and CDR2 (germline): SEHNR, FQNEAQ (reference sequence). This CDR3 is 19 amino acids long. CDR3 bases: TGTGCCAGCAGCCATCCGAATTCTCATACAGGGACATCCTACAATGAGCAGTTCTTC. This encodes CASSHPNSHTGTSYNEQFF. Using reference TRBV7-9 and TRBJ2-1 for the parts outside the CDR3, the full variable domain is DTGVSQNPRHKITKRGQNVTFRCDPISEHNRLYWYRQTLGQGPEFLTYFQNEAQLEKSRLLSDRFSAERPKGSFSTLEIQRTEQGDSAMYLCASSHPNSHTGTSYNEQFFGPGTRLTVL.